This T cell receptor beta chain was identified in a study of vaccination and CD4 T cells after COVID-19. Study in general: The interval from dose two to post-vaccine sampling had a median of roughly 70 days, and it ranged from 14 to 241.

The Oncomine TCR Beta short-read assay was applied to DNA of cultured CD4+ T cells. Each CDR3 protein is one row after TCRdb ran MiXCR on the PCR reads. Here the sample spans about 20,000 distinct CDR3 sequences, about 52% being singletons. The sample holds a few counts of this clonotype. The antigen remains unidentified. Germline assignment: CDR1 MDHEN and CDR2 SYDVKM. The CDR3 is made up of 16 amino acids. With 5 bases removed from V and 0 bases from J, the gap between germline ends came to 14 bases. As for treatment: 10-day PBMC culture with coronavirus spike peptide pools or control peptides (ViraFEST assay). Study outcomes and limitations: Median numbers of SARS-CoV-2-reactive clonotypes increased from around 19 to 38 (not a significant change).

Sequences were obtained from CD4+ T cells from blood, cultured in vitro. The chain has TRBV28 and TRBJ1-5; D unresolved. The clonotype was recovered from a human donor who had recovered from COVID-19. CDR3 DNA sequence: TGTGCCAGCAGTAACTCCCGGGGATATAGCAATCAGCCCCAGCATTTT. It yields the protein CASSNSRGYSNQPQHF.